These T cell receptor beta chains were read from a single sample in a study of shared clonotypes between healthy human individuals. Sequencing used immunoSEQ multiplex PCR; TCRdb keeps in-frame clones, though not all of them. The sample consists of around 1 million clones, approximately 80% of them appearing once. Material for sequencing was memory CD4+ T cells sorted from blood. Every receptor here comes from a man in his late teens or twenties in good health. CDR3s include the opening cysteine and the closing phenylalanine or tryptophan. A D gene is named only where the DNA matches it firmly. The size of a clone is reported for some rows only, either as once, few or many, or as a class for expanded clones.

>TRBJ2-6|TRBD1|TRBV6-6|-
TGTGCCAGCCGGGACAGGGAGTCCTCTGGGGCCAACGTCCTGACTTTC
CASRDRESSGANVLTF
>TRBJ2-2|-|TRBV2|-
TGTGCCAGCAGTGAGGGGGCCTATACCGGGGAGCTGTTTTTT
CASSEGAYTGELFF
>TRBJ2-2|-|TRBV29-1|-
TGCAGCGCATCTACAGGGAGCGACACCGGGGAGCTGTTTTTT
CSASTGSDTGELFF
>TRBJ2-2|TRBD2|TRBV6-1|-
TGTGCCAGCAGGCTTAGCGGGACTAACACCGGGGAGCTGTTTTTT
CASRLSGTNTGELFF
>TRBJ2-3|TRBD1|TRBV7-6|few
TGTGCCAGCAGCCCCGGGACAGCCACAGATACGCAGTATTTT
CASSPGTATDTQYF
>TRBJ1-6|-|TRBV6-1|-
TGTGCCAGCAGTGAAGAACTGGGGACGAGCTCCTATAATTCACCCCTCCACTTT
CASSEELGTSSYNSPLHF
>TRBJ1-5|-|TRBV5-4|-
TGTGCCAGCAGCTCCGGGGGGGACAATCAGCCCCAGCATTTT
CASSSGGDNQPQHF
>TRBJ1-1|TRBD1|TRBV4-3|-
TGCGCCAGCAGCCACTTGACAGGGGGAAACACTGAAGCTTTCTTT
CASSHLTGGNTEAFF
>TRBJ1-2|-|TRBV29-1|-
TGCAGCGTTGAGCCTCGGGGAGGGCGGGACTATGGCTACACCTTC
CSVEPRGGRDYGYTF
>TRBJ1-5|TRBD1|TRBV9|-
TGTGCCAGCAGCGAGGACAGGGCTGGCAATCAGCCCCAGCATTTT
CASSEDRAGNQPQHF
>TRBJ2-1|-|TRBV14|-
TGTGCCAGCAGCCAAGACGACAGCCCCTACAATGAGCAGTTCTTC
CASSQDDSPYNEQFF
>TRBJ2-7|TRBD2|TRBV11-2|-
TGTGCCAGCAGCTTAGGCGGGACTACCACCTACGAGCAGTACTTC
CASSLGGTTTYEQYF
>TRBJ2-2|-|TRBV9|-
TGTGCCAGCAGCGTAGCTACCGACACCGGGGAGCTGTTTTTT
CASSVATDTGELFF
>TRBJ2-7|-|TRBV7-9|-
TGTGCCAGCAGCCAATTTAGGGAGGCCTACGAGCAGTACTTC
CASSQFREAYEQYF
>TRBJ1-2|-|TRBV6-1|-
TGTGCCAGCAGTCCCGGGCTCTATGGCTACACCTTC
CASSPGLYGYTF
>TRBJ2-1|TRBD1|TRBV12-5|few
TGTGCTAGTGGCCCCGTTAGACAGGGCCCCTACAATGAGCAGTTCTTC
CASGPVRQGPYNEQFF
>TRBJ1-1|-|TRBV7-2|-
TGTGCCAGCAGCTTTATTGGGGGGAAAGAGGGGTCGGCTTTCTTT
CASSFIGGKEGSAFF
>TRBJ1-4|-|TRBV6-5|once
TGTGCCAGCAGTTCGGAGTATGCAACTAATGAAAAACTGTTTTTT
CASSSEYATNEKLFF
>TRBJ2-7|TRBD1|TRBV29-1|-
TGCAGCGCCGTGACAGGGGGCGGTTACGAGCAGTACTTC
CSAVTGGGYEQYF
>TRBJ1-4|-|TRBV5-1|-
TGCGCCAGCAGCTTGCTTGGTACCAAAGGGGAAAAACTGTTTTTT
CASSLLGTKGEKLFF
>TRBJ2-6|TRBD1|TRBV19|-
TGTGCCAGTAGACAAACAGGGGCTGGGGCCAACGTCCTGACTTTC
CASRQTGAGANVLTF
>TRBJ2-4|-|TRBV5-1|-
TGCGCCAGCAGCCCCGGACAGATCAAAAACATTCAGTACTTC
CASSPGQIKNIQYF
>TRBJ2-7|-|TRBV6-6|-
TGTGCCAGCACCTCGACTCTACTTAACTACGAGCAGTACTTC
CASTSTLLNYEQYF
>TRBJ2-3|TRBD1|TRBV7-9|-
TGTGCCAGCAGCGAAACCGGGACAGGGAGCTATTTT
CASSETGTGSYF
>TRBJ1-6|-|TRBV5-4|-
TGTGCCAGCAGCTTTGGGGGGGGGTATAATTCACCCCTCCACTTT
CASSFGGGYNSPLHF
>TRBJ2-5|-|TRBV30|-
TGTGCCTCGGCGGGACCCAGGGGAGAGACCCAGTACTTC
CASAGPRGETQYF
>TRBJ1-2|TRBD1|TRBV19|-
TGTGCCAGTAGTGAATTGGACAGGGCGGTAAATGGCTACACCTTC
CASSELDRAVNGYTF
>TRBJ2-7|-|TRBV19|-
TGTGCCAGTTTAGAAGAGGGGATCTCCTACGAGCAGTACTTC
CASLEEGISYEQYF
>TRBJ1-3|-|TRBV7-2|-
TGTGCCAGCAGCTCGGACAGAGGAAGTGTAAACACCATATATTTT
CASSSDRGSVNTIYF
>TRBJ2-5|-|TRBV4-1|-
TGCGCCAGCAGCCTCTCCTCGACTAACCAAGAGACCCAGTACTTC
CASSLSSTNQETQYF
>TRBJ1-1|-|TRBV10-1|-
TGCGCCAGCAGGGACAGTCTAGAAGCTTTCTTT
CASRDSLEAFF
>TRBJ2-7|-|TRBV7-8|once
TGTGCCAGCAGCCTCAAGGGCGGTTCTTACGAGCAGTACTTC
CASSLKGGSYEQYF
>TRBJ2-2|-|TRBV11-2|-
TGTGCCAGCAGCCTATTACCCGGGGAGCTGTTTTTT
CASSLLPGELFF
>TRBJ1-5|-|TRBV12-5|once
TGTGCTAGCAACTTTTTTTCGCCGGGGGGCAATCAGCCCCAGCATTTT
CASNFFSPGGNQPQHF
>TRBJ1-2|-|TRBV27|-
TGTGCCAGCATTCTCTCCCCTTTGCGACAGCAAGCCTACACCTTC
CASILSPLRQQAYTF
>TRBJ2-2|TRBD1|TRBV4-1|-
TGCGCCAGCAGCCAAGAGGGACAGAAGAACACCGGGGAGCTGTTTTTT
CASSQEGQKNTGELFF
>TRBJ1-5|TRBD1|TRBV5-1|-
TGCGCCAGCAAAGGGACAGGGATCTTCCCCGCTAATCAGCCCCAGCATTTT
CASKGTGIFPANQPQHF
>TRBJ2-2|TRBD2|TRBV2|-
TGTGCCGGACAAGGGCAGCTAGCGGGACCGAACACCGGGGAGCTGTTTTTT
CAGQGQLAGPNTGELFF
>TRBJ1-4|-|TRBV5-1|-
TGCGCCAGCAGAACTAATGAAAAACTGTTTTTT
CASRTNEKLFF
>TRBJ2-7|-|TRBV2|-
TGTGCCAGCAGCCTAGGCCACGACTACGAGCAGTACTTC
CASSLGHDYEQYF
>TRBJ1-4|-|TRBV6-6|-
TGTGCCAGCAGTCTCCTCGGGGGCTCTAATGAAAAACTGTTTTTT
CASSLLGGSNEKLFF
>TRBJ1-2|-|TRBV28|-
TGTGCCAGCAGTGAAAACAGGGAGCTAGATGGCTACACCTTC
CASSENRELDGYTF
>TRBJ2-1|-|TRBV11-2|-
TGTGCCAGCAGCTTAGAACAGAATGAGCAGTTCTTC
CASSLEQNEQFF
>TRBJ2-7|-|TRBV2|-
TGTGCCAGCGGCCTAGGCCCTCCGGGCAACGAGCAGTACTTC
CASGLGPPGNEQYF
>TRBJ2-3|-|TRBV9|-
TGTGCCAGCAGCGTATCTAGCCGCACAGATACGCAGTATTTT
CASSVSSRTDTQYF
>TRBJ2-3|TRBD2|TRBV7-9|-
TGTGCCAGCAGCTTTGACCCCGGGACTAGCGGAGGAGATACGCAGTATTTT
CASSFDPGTSGGDTQYF
>TRBJ1-6|TRBD1|TRBV5-1|few
TGCGCCAGCAGCTCCACCGGGACAGGGGGCCTCACCCTCCACTTT
CASSSTGTGGLTLHF
>TRBJ1-5|-|TRBV4-1|-
TGCGCCAGCAGCCGAGTAGGGGGAACTAGCAATCAGCCCCAGCATTTT
CASSRVGGTSNQPQHF
>TRBJ2-7|TRBD1|TRBV29-1|-
TGCAGCGCCTCGACAGGGGGATCCAAATACGAGCAGTACTTC
CSASTGGSKYEQYF